This record looks at one TCR beta chain sequence and its context. This sample is part of a study of tumor-infiltrating lymphocytes in oesophageal squamous cell carcinoma. TCRdb analysed the PCR reads with MiXCR anew, one entry per CDR3 protein. Found here are 18,000 or so distinct CDR3 sequences, approximately 40% of them singletons; the top ten hold roughly 13%. The V end was cut by 2 bases, the J end by 1 base, with 12 bases between. Germline V gives CDR1 SGHTA, CDR2 FQGNSA. This CDR3 contains 16 residues. The origin of this receptor is a male donor with esophageal squamous cell carcinoma. V usage is TRBV7-2 and J usage is TRBJ2-1; either TRBD1 or TRBD2 may fit D (6 bases each). Sequencing was carried out using normal esophageal tissue next to the tumor. The CDR3 bases are TGTGCCAGCAGCTTAAACGCGGGGACATCCTACAATGAGCAGTTCTTC. Translation: CASSLNAGTSYNEQFF.